This is a list of T cell receptor beta chains from one sample in a study of cytomegalovirus exposure and HLA in healthy donors. Method: immunoSEQ multiplex PCR; TCRdb's copy keeps in-frame clones and lacks some. The data contain about 200,000 clones, around 83% of them singletons. Sequenced material: PBMCs. These receptors were collected from a girl aged 10-17 years in good health and CMV-seronegative. The CDR3 runs from the conserved cysteine through the conserved F or W. Each record gives: clone size, V gene, J gene, D gene, CDR3 DNA, CDR3 protein. The D gene is left open where the match is weak. Some rows have no size entry. The others give once, few or many, or a class for an expanded clone.

NA	TRBV10-1	TRBJ2-1	TRBD2	TGCGCCAGCAGTGAGTTTTCCGGGAGGTACAATGAGCAGTTCTTC	CASSEFSGRYNEQFF
NA	TRBV4-1	TRBJ2-3	NA	TGCGCCAGCAGCATTGGGGGGGCAGGGACAGATACGCAGTATTTT	CASSIGGAGTDTQYF
NA	TRBV4-2	TRBJ1-2	NA	TGTGCCAGCAGCCAAGGGAGGGGCACTAACTATGGCTACACCTTC	CASSQGRGTNYGYTF
NA	TRBV7-2	TRBJ1-5	TRBD1	TGTGCCAGCAGTACGGACAGGGGAAATCAGCCCCAGCATTTT	CASSTDRGNQPQHF
NA	TRBV19	TRBJ2-3	NA	TGTGCCAGTAAGGGGTATAACACAGATACGCAGTATTTT	CASKGYNTDTQYF
NA	TRBV29-1	TRBJ2-7	TRBD2	TGCAGTGTGGGACTAGCGGAGCTCTACGAGCAGTACTTC	CSVGLAELYEQYF
NA	TRBV6-1	TRBJ2-1	TRBD2	TGTGCCAGCGGAGGACTAGCGGACTTCAATGAGCAGTTCTTC	CASGGLADFNEQFF
once	TRBV29-1	TRBJ1-2	NA	TGCAGCGTTGGGGATCATAACAAAAGGGACTCTTATGGCTACACCTTC	CSVGDHNKRDSYGYTF
NA	TRBV30	TRBJ1-2	TRBD1	TGTGCCTGGAGTATCCGCGGGACAGGGTTGGGCTACACCTTC	CAWSIRGTGLGYTF
NA	TRBV7-6	TRBJ1-2	NA	TGTGCCAGCAGCCCCCAACCCCAGAGTACCGGGGTCTTCTATGGCTACACCTTC	CASSPQPQSTGVFYGYTF
NA	TRBV7-9	TRBJ2-3	NA	TGTTCCAGCAGCCCCCTCACAGATACGCAGTATTTT	CSSSPLTDTQYF
NA	TRBV19	TRBJ1-3	NA	TGTGCCAGTACCCCACGGGGAGTTCAGAGCTCTGGAAACACCATATATTTT	CASTPRGVQSSGNTIYF
NA	TRBV5-4	TRBJ2-7	TRBD2	TGTGCCAGCAGCCCCGCGATATCGGCGGGGGGGCGTAATATGTACGAGCAGTACTTC	CASSPAISAGGRNMYEQYF
NA	TRBV19	TRBJ1-5	NA	TGTGCCAGTAGTCGTCAGATCAATCAGCCCCAGCATTTT	CASSRQINQPQHF
NA	TRBV10-1	TRBJ1-5	NA	TGCGCCAGCAGTGACCCCCCCAGGGGCCTGTGTCAGCCCCAGCATTTT	CASSDPPRGLCQPQHF
NA	TRBV4-1	TRBJ2-1	NA	TGCGCCAGCAGCCCCCCAAACGGGTTTGGAGGCGTAAATGAGCAGTTCTTC	CASSPPNGFGGVNEQFF
NA	TRBV11-2	TRBJ2-1	TRBD1	TGTGCCAGCAGCTTAGTCGACAGGGATTCTTACAATGAGCAGTTCTTC	CASSLVDRDSYNEQFF
NA	TRBV28	TRBJ2-5	NA	TGTGCCAGCAGTTTACGTTCAGGGGGGCGGCAAGAGACCCAGTACTTC	CASSLRSGGRQETQYF
NA	TRBV4-2	TRBJ1-2	NA	TGTGCCAGCAGCCAAATAGCCGAATACTATGGCTACACCTTC	CASSQIAEYYGYTF
NA	TRBV9	TRBJ2-3	NA	TGTGCCAGCAGCGTTACAGGGCAGTTCGGGGCAGATACGCAGTATTTT	CASSVTGQFGADTQYF
NA	TRBV19	TRBJ2-3	TRBD1	TGTGCCAGTAGTACTCCTAGGACAGGGGCAGATACGCAGTATTTT	CASSTPRTGADTQYF
NA	TRBV5-1	TRBJ1-2	TRBD1	TGCGCCAGCAGGACAGGGGAAGGCTACACCTTC	CASRTGEGYTF
NA	TRBV6-6	TRBJ1-1	NA	TGTGCCAGCAGTCAGATCCAGGAGGTGGGAGAAGCTTTCTTT	CASSQIQEVGEAFF
NA	TRBV7-8	TRBJ1-2	TRBD1	TGTGCCAGCAGTCCCGGGACAGTGGACTATGGCTACACCTTC	CASSPGTVDYGYTF
NA	TRBV28	TRBJ2-7	NA	TGTGCCAGCAGCGTACGACAGGTGTACGAGCAGTACTTC	CASSVRQVYEQYF
NA	TRBV6-5	TRBJ2-5	NA	TGTGCCAGCAGATCACAAGAGACCCAGTACTTC	CASRSQETQYF
NA	TRBV28	TRBJ2-7	NA	TGTGCCAGCAGTAGCGATGGCGAGCAGTACTTC	CASSSDGEQYF
NA	TRBV10-3	TRBJ2-7	NA	TGTGCCATCAGTGAGTCTCATAGGGGCGAGTACTTC	CAISESHRGEYF